The source of this TCR beta chain is a study of cytomegalovirus exposure and HLA in healthy donors. Study overall: Counted in an early data release were roughly 87 million unique TCRs from HLA-typed donors. Study conclusions and caveats: Reports state that TCR beta sequences accurately predicted most subjects' HLA-A and HLA-B alleles. With later analysis, a missense DCLRE1C variant became linked to TCR beta V- and J-gene trimming. V segments that were indistinguishable, TRBV6-2 and TRBV6-3 among them, were omitted from analysis.

Comment on this clone: Antigen specificity is unknown.

V lost 5 bases and J lost 7; bases outside the gene matches: 8. The CDR3 consists of 15 residues. Germline CDR1 MGHRA, CDR2 YSYEKL. The PCR employed 60 Vbeta primers together with 13 Jbeta primers. Data came from immunoSEQ multiplex PCR; TCRdb stores just in-frame clones and leaves some out. The table lists 130,000 or so clones, under 80% of them singletons, with 4.3% in the top ten. Sequenced: PBMCs. The source is a man younger than 30 in good health and CMV-seropositive. The chain employs TRBV4-1 and TRBJ1-5; 10 bases line up with TRBD1. The DNA of the CDR3 is TGCGCCAGCAGCGAAATGGGACAGGGGACGCAGCCCCAGCATTTT. As protein: CASSEMGQGTQPQHF.